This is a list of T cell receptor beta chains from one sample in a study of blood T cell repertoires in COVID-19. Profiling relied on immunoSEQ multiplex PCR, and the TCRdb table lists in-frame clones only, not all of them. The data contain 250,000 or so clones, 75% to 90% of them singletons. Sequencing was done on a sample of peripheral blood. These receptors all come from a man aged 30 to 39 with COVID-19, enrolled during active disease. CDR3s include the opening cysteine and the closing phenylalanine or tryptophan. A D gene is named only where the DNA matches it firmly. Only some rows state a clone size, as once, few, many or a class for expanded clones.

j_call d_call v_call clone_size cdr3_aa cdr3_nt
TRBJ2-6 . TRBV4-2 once CASSQEVWGAGANVLTF TGTGCCAGCAGCCAAGAGGTTTGGGGGGCTGGGGCCAACGTCCTGACTTTC
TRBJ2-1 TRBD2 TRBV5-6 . CASSQGLAGFHNEQFF TGTGCCAGCAGCCAGGGACTAGCGGGTTTCCACAATGAGCAGTTCTTC
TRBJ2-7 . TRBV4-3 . CASSQARTGSYEQYF TGCGCCAGCAGCCAAGCTAGAACAGGGTCCTACGAGCAGTACTTC
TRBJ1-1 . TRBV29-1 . CSGRDYEAFF TGCAGCGGCCGGGACTATGAAGCTTTCTTT
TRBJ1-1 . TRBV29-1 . CSVVALGTEAFF TGCAGCGTTGTAGCCCTGGGCACTGAAGCTTTCTTT
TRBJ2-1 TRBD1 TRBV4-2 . CASSPHFVDRGLVGASNEQFF TGTGCCAGCAGCCCTCACTTCGTGGACAGGGGATTGGTAGGGGCCTCCAATGAGCAGTTCTTC
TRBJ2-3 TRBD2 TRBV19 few CASSSIAGSTDTQYF TGTGCCAGTAGCAGTATAGCGGGGAGCACAGATACGCAGTATTTT
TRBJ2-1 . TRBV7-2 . CASSKGIFPPNEQFF TGTGCCAGCAGCAAGGGGATCTTTCCTCCCAATGAGCAGTTCTTC
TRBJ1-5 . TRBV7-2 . CASSLVRVVEPQHF TGTGCCAGCAGCTTAGTGCGGGTAGTTGAGCCCCAGCATTTT
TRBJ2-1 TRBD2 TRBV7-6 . CASSSIAGGLNEQFF TGTGCCAGCAGCTCGATAGCGGGAGGGCTGAATGAGCAGTTCTTC
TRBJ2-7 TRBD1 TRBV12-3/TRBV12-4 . CASVNRGRNEQYF TGTGCCAGCGTAAACAGGGGGCGAAACGAGCAGTACTTC
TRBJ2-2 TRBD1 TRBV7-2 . CASSLRQGNTGELFF TGTGCCAGCAGCTTGAGACAGGGTAACACCGGGGAGCTGTTTTTT
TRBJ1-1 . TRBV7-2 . CASSLVTGAAEAFF TGTGCCAGCAGCTTAGTAACGGGTGCGGCTGAAGCTTTCTTT
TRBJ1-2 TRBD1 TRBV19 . CASSLHGFRDRGDGYTF TGTGCCAGTAGCTTACACGGTTTCCGGGACAGGGGAGATGGCTACACCTTC
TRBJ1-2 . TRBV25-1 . CASSGGAQLNYGYTF TGTGCCAGCAGTGGGGGCGCACAGTTGAACTATGGCTACACCTTC
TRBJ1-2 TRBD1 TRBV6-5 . CASSSGQGYGYTF TGTGCCAGCAGCTCTGGACAGGGTTATGGCTACACCTTC
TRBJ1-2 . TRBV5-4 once CASSQGWLYGYTF TGTGCCAGCAGCCAGGGATGGCTCTATGGCTACACCTTC
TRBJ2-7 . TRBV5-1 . CASSPNRGAMSYEQYF TGCGCCAGCAGCCCAAATCGGGGGGCCATGTCCTACGAGCAGTACTTC
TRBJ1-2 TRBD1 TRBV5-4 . CASSPQTGVANYGYTF TGTGCCAGCAGCCCGCAGACAGGGGTAGCTAACTATGGCTACACCTTC
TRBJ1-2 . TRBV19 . CASSIQNTPNYGYTF TGTGCCAGTAGTATACAGAATACCCCAAACTATGGCTACACCTTC
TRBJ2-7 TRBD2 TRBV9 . CADLYGGLAGTYEQYF TGTGCCGACTTATACGGGGGGCTAGCGGGGACCTACGAGCAGTACTTC
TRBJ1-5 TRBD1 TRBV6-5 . CASTPGGVNQPQHF TGTGCCAGCACCCCAGGGGGCGTCAATCAGCCCCAGCATTTT
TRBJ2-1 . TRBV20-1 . CSAKTSGEQFF TGCAGTGCTAAGACTAGTGGTGAGCAGTTCTTC
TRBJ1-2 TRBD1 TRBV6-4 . CASSAGGQGAYGYTF TGTGCCAGCAGTGCTGGGGGACAGGGGGCATATGGCTACACCTTC
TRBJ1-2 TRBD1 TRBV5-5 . CASSFSLLRDRGNYGYTF TGTGCCAGCAGCTTCTCTCTACTCCGGGACAGGGGTAACTATGGCTACACCTTC
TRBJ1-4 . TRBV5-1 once CASGTGSTNEKLFF TGCGCCAGCGGAACAGGGTCAACTAATGAAAAACTGTTTTTT
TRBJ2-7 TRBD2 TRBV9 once CASSEGSGRHLYEQYF TGTGCCAGCAGCGAGGGTAGCGGGAGGCACCTCTACGAGCAGTACTTC
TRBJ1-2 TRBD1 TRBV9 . CASSLQGDYYGYTF TGTGCCAGCAGCCTACAGGGGGACTACTATGGCTACACCTTC
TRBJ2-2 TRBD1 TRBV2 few CASSREGQGSTGELFF TGTGCCAGCAGTAGAGAGGGACAGGGATCCACCGGGGAGCTGTTTTTT
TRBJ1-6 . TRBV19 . CASSQGGGSPLHF TGTGCCAGTAGTCAGGGAGGCGGTTCACCCCTCCACTTT
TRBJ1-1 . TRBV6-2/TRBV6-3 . CASSYSMGALGVTEAFF TGTGCCAGCAGTTACTCGATGGGGGCCCTGGGCGTCACTGAAGCTTTCTTT
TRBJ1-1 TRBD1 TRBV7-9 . CASSPGWDRWNTEAFF TGTGCCAGCAGTCCCGGGTGGGACAGGTGGAACACTGAAGCTTTCTTT
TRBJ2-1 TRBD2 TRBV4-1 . CASSQVLAGGPLF TGCGCCAGCAGCCAAGTGTTAGCGGGGGGGCCCCTCTTC
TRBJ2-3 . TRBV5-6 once CASSPSQFPRTDTQYF TGTGCCAGCAGCCCCTCCCAGTTCCCTAGGACAGATACGCAGTATTTT
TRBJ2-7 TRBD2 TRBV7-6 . CASSLGLAGSEGEQYF TGTGCCAGCAGCTTAGGACTAGCGGGTAGTGAGGGCGAGCAGTACTTC
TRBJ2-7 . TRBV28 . CASSLGLNSYEQYF TGTGCCAGCAGTTTGGGCTTAAATTCCTACGAGCAGTACTTC
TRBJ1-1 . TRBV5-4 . CASSFRVSTEAFF TGTGCCAGCAGCTTCAGGGTTAGCACTGAAGCTTTCTTT
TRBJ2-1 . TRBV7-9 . CASSFTSGGEQFF TGTGCCAGCAGCTTTACTTCGGGCGGGGAGCAGTTCTTC
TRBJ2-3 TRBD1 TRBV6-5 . CASSTRDRADTQYF TGTGCCAGCAGCACACGGGACAGGGCAGATACGCAGTATTTT
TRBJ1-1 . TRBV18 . CASSPGQGTEAFF TGTGCCAGCTCACCGGGGCAGGGCACTGAAGCTTTCTTT
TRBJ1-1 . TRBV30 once CAWSVRRGVGDTEAFF TGTGCCTGGAGTGTACGGCGGGGGGTAGGGGACACTGAAGCTTTCTTT
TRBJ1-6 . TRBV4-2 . CASRPMGGKSYNSPLHF TGTGCCAGCAGACCTATGGGGGGGAAATCCTATAATTCACCCCTCCACTTT
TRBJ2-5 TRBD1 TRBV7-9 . CASSGKGQGAGETQYF TGTGCCAGCAGCGGTAAGGGACAGGGGGCTGGAGAGACCCAGTACTTC
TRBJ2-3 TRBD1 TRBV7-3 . CASSSGQGTDTQYF TGTGCCAGCAGCTCGGGACAGGGCACAGATACGCAGTATTTT
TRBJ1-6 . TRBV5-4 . CASSLGAAGNSPLHF TGTGCCAGCAGCTTGGGGGCAGCGGGCAATTCACCCCTCCACTTT
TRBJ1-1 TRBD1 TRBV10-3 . CAIRTGTVNTEAFF TGTGCCATCAGAACCGGGACAGTCAACACTGAAGCTTTCTTT
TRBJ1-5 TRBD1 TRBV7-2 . CASSPQGMSSSNQPQHF TGTGCCAGCAGCCCACAGGGGATGTCGTCTAGCAATCAGCCCCAGCATTTT
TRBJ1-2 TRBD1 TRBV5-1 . CASSPGTGVRYGYTF TGCGCCAGCAGCCCGGGGACAGGGGTGAGGTATGGCTACACCTTC
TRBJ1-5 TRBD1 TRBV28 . CASRPDRAGNQPQHF TGTGCCAGCAGGCCTGACAGGGCGGGCAATCAGCCCCAGCATTTT
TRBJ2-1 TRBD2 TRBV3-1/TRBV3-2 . CASSHPQGTSGGSYNEQFF TGTGCCAGCAGCCACCCCCAAGGGACTAGCGGGGGCTCCTACAATGAGCAGTTCTTC
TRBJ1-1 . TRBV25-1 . CASSPGPQSTEAFF TGTGCCAGCAGTCCTGGCCCACAGAGCACTGAAGCTTTCTTT
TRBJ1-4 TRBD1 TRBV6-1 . CASSGPGQGGKFNEKLFF TGTGCCAGCAGTGGCCCGGGACAGGGGGGGAAGTTTAATGAAAAACTGTTTTTT
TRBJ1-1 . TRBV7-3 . CASSSQPGNEAFF TGTGCCAGCAGCTCGCAACCAGGGAACGAAGCTTTCTTT
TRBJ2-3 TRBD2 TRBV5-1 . CASGVGSGIGETDTQYF TGCGCCAGCGGAGTAGGTAGCGGGATCGGTGAGACAGATACGCAGTATTTT
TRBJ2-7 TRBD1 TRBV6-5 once CASSYKTGSASYEQYF TGTGCCAGCAGTTATAAGACAGGGTCGGCCTCCTACGAGCAGTACTTC
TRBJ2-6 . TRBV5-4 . CASSLELRSPGANVLTF TGTGCCAGCAGTTTAGAACTTAGATCTCCTGGGGCCAACGTCCTGACTTTC
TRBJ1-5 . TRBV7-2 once CASSLTFSNQPQHF TGTGCCAGCAGCTTAACTTTTAGCAATCAGCCCCAGCATTTT
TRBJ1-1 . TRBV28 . CASADALNMNTEAFF TGTGCCAGCGCCGATGCTCTCAACATGAACACTGAAGCTTTCTTT